Below, 29 T cell receptor beta chains from the same sample are listed, as sequenced in a study of CXCR3-negative and CXCR3-positive naive CD8 T cells. Preparation of TRB cDNA libraries relied on 5' RACE carrying UMI labels. After re-calling the 5' RACE reads, TCRdb lists one entry per CDR3 protein, DNA absent. This sample's table has 90,000 to 100,000 distinct CDR3 sequences. Source material: naive CXCR3- CD8+ T cells from blood. Documented subset: CD45RO-CCR7+CD27+CD95- naive CD8+ T cells lacking CXCR3 (TNR3-). The receptors derive from a human donor in good health. Some clones in this sample may be carry-over from other donors' samples.

The V gene is TRBV9, the J gene TRBJ1-5. The CDR3 runs 13 residues. Germline CDR1 reads SGDLS; CDR2 reads YYNGEE. CDR3 sequence reads: CASSVADGQPQHF.

This chain's CDR3 is CASSQVRGVEQYF. The chain joins TRBV4-1 to TRBJ2-7; the TCRdb D gene call, TRBD1, has no DNA to confirm it. The CDR3 covers 13 residues. The germline V gene encodes CDR1 MGHRA and CDR2 YSYEKL.

The V gene is TRBV29-1, the J gene TRBJ2-1. The CDR3 length is 14 residues. Germline V gene sequence: CDR1 SQVTM, CDR2 ANQGSEA. CDR3 in amino acids: CSVEDRGSYNEQFF.

The CDR3 region is CASSGGQGHEKLFF. J is TRBJ1-4 and V is TRBV5-1; TCRdb names TRBD1, which stays unverified in the absence of DNA. Germline CDR1 and CDR2: SGHRS and YFSETQ. CDR3 length equals 14 residues. The full variable domain, with the rest looked up from reference TRBV5-1 and TRBJ1-4, is KAGVTQTPRYLIKTRGQQVTLSCSPISGHRSVSWYQQTPGQGLQFLFEYFSETQRNKGNFPGRFSGRQFSNSRSEMNVSTLELGDSALYLCASSGGQGHEKLFFGSGTQLSVL.

V usage is TRBV5-1 and J usage is TRBJ2-7. Germline CDR1 reads SGHRS; CDR2 reads YFSETQ. This CDR3 is 13 amino acids long. This CDR3 reads CASSPDRSHEQYF.

V usage is TRBV19 and J usage is TRBJ1-1; the TCRdb D gene call, TRBD1, has no DNA to confirm it. The CDR3 is 13 amino acids. Germline assignment: CDR1 LNHDA and CDR2 SQIVND (reference sequence). The CDR3 region is CASRWTGGTEAFF.

Considering frequency, this clonotype is medium-sized. V and J are TRBV7-6 and TRBJ2-7. Germline values: CDR1 SGHVS, CDR2 FNYEAQ. This CDR3 is 12 amino acids long. This CDR3 reads CASSSASYEQYF.

The rearrangement uses TRBV11-2 and TRBJ2-5; the TCRdb call, TRBD2, lacks DNA for checking. CDR3 size: 16 residues. The germline V gene has CDR1 SGHAT and CDR2 FQNNGV. CDR3: CASSPRGTSGRETQYF.

The genes are TRBV7-3 and TRBJ2-1; TCRdb designates TRBD1, a call that cannot be tested without DNA. The CDR3 sequence is 19 residues long. Germline assignment: CDR1 SGHTA and CDR2 FQGTGA. The CDR3 sequence is CASSLQYVGGLSSYNEQFF.

The V and J genes are TRBV4-3 and TRBJ1-6; TCRdb designates TRBD1, a call that cannot be tested without DNA. CDR1 and CDR2 (germline): LGHNA, YSLEER. This CDR3 has 16 residues. The CDR3: CASSQEIPGTGSPLHF.

The chain has TRBV20-1 and TRBJ1-5; TCRdb reports TRBD1, a call that lacks DNA to check it against. This CDR3 is built from 14 residues. CDR1 and CDR2 from the germline V gene are DFQATT and SNEGSKA (reference sequence). This CDR3 reads CSASQGTSNQPQHF.

The gene calls are TRBV7-9 and TRBJ1-2; TCRdb's D call, TRBD1, is unchecked because there is no DNA. The CDR3 is 14 amino acids. Germline lookup yields CDR1 SEHNR and CDR2 FQNEAQ (reference sequence). CDR3 residues: CATPSTGRNYGYTF.

The rearrangement joins TRBV6-1 to TRBJ2-5; as DNA is missing, the TRBD2 call by TCRdb cannot be tested. The CDR3 contains 18 residues. Germline loops: CDR1 MNHNS, CDR2 SASEGT. The CDR3 loop is CASSPKLAGEHSQETQYF.

The chain joins TRBV10-2 to TRBJ2-1; TCRdb reports TRBD1, a call that lacks DNA to check it against. From germline, CDR1 is WSHSY and CDR2 SAAADI. The CDR3 is 16 residues long. The CDR3 loop is CASRDPYQQTYNEQFF.

This chain connects TRBV13 to TRBJ2-3. The CDR3 length is 12 residues. Germline CDR1 is PRHDT and CDR2 is FYEKMQ (reference sequence). The CDR3 region is CASSLTADTQYF.

The chain is built from TRBV5-5 and TRBJ2-2; absent DNA, TCRdb's TRBD1 call cannot be checked. Per the germline V gene, CDR1 is SGHKS and CDR2 is YYEKEE (reference sequence). This CDR3 has 16 residues. The CDR3 sequence: CASRRRPGEDTGELFF.

This sequence joins TRBV10-3 and TRBJ2-3; TCRdb designates TRBD2, a call that cannot be tested without DNA. The V gene's germline CDR1 is ENHRY and CDR2 SYGVKD. The CDR3 has 17 amino acids. CDR3 protein: CAIRRLAGGFSTDTQYF.

This sequence joins TRBV7-9 and TRBJ2-1; TCRdb's assignment of TRBD1 cannot be checked, as there is no DNA. The germline gives CDR1 SEHNR, CDR2 FQNEAQ (reference sequence). This CDR3 region has 15 residues. CDR3 sequence reads: CASSLRGPTYNEQFF.

The chain has TRBV14 and TRBJ2-2; TCRdb gives TRBD1 as the D gene, but with no DNA this cannot be confirmed. From germline, CDR1 is SGHDN and CDR2 FVKESK. This CDR3 contains 15 residues. This CDR3 reads CASSQATGYNGELFF. Based on the CDR3 plus reference TRBV14 and TRBJ2-2, the full variable domain is EAGVTQFPSHSVIEKGQTVTLRCDPISGHDNLYWYRRVMGKEIKFLLHFVKESKQDESGMPNNRFLAERTGGTYSTLKVQPAELEDSGVYFCASSQATGYNGELFFGEGSRLTVL.

The gene calls are TRBV4-3 and TRBJ1-1; without DNA, the TCRdb call of TRBD1 cannot be checked. This CDR3 region has 16 residues. Per the germline V gene, CDR1 is LGHNA and CDR2 is YSLEER. CDR3 sequence reads: CASSQDTRGWGTEAFF.

This chain's CDR3 is CATSASRQGQYF. The J gene is TRBJ2-7, the V gene TRBV15; TCRdb proposes TRBD1, but this gene call is untestable without DNA. The CDR3 covers 12 residues. CDR1 and CDR2 from the germline V gene are LNHNV and YYDKDF (reference sequence).

The V gene is TRBV10-1, the J gene TRBJ1-6. CDR3 size: 13 residues. The V gene's germline CDR1 is WNHNN and CDR2 SYGVQD (reference sequence). The CDR3: CASSEGLNSPLHF.

The gene calls are TRBV11-2 and TRBJ2-7; TCRdb's assignment of TRBD2 cannot be checked, as there is no DNA. The CDR3 sequence is 16 residues long. Germline V gene data show CDR1 as SGHAT and CDR2 as FQNNGV. The CDR3 loop is CASSLPRGRSTYEQYF.

The CDR3: CASSSSGLYEQYF. The V and J genes are TRBV5-1 and TRBJ2-7; checking the TCRdb D call of TRBD2 is not possible without DNA. The CDR3 runs 13 residues. Germline-derived CDR1 and CDR2 are SGHRS and YFSETQ.

This chain uses TRBV29-1 with TRBJ2-2; no DNA is available, so the TRBD2 call from TCRdb remains unchecked. Per germline, CDR1 SQVTM and CDR2 ANQGSEA. This CDR3 has 14 amino acids. CDR3 residues: CSVKSSGGTGELFF.

V usage is TRBV4-3 and J usage is TRBJ2-3; no DNA is available, so the TRBD2 call from TCRdb remains unchecked. The CDR3 extends over 15 amino acids. Germline CDR1 and CDR2: LGHNA and YSLEER. CDR3: CASSHRTSAADTQYF.

The chain is built from TRBV7-9 and TRBJ2-7; the TCRdb call, TRBD1, lacks DNA for checking. This CDR3 region has 14 residues. Per germline, CDR1 SEHNR and CDR2 FQNEAQ (reference sequence). This CDR3 reads CASSLDRATYEQYF.

V and J are TRBV6-2 or TRBV6-3 and TRBJ2-3; TCRdb's assignment of TRBD2 cannot be checked, as there is no DNA. Per the germline V gene, CDR1 is MNHEY and CDR2 is SVGEGT. This CDR3 region has 17 residues. The CDR3 loop reads CASSYGLAGTSTDTQYF.

This chain connects TRBV7-8 to TRBJ2-7; TCRdb gives TRBD1 as the D gene, but with no DNA this cannot be confirmed. CDR1 is SGHVS, CDR2 FQNEAQ, per germline. CDR3 length: 17 residues. This CDR3 reads CASSPPNWGTGYDLRYF. Combining the CDR3 with reference TRBV7-8 and TRBJ2-7 gives the whole variable domain GAGVSQSPRYKVAKRGQDVALRCDPISGHVSLFWYQQALGQGPEFLTYFQNEAQLDKSGLPSDRFFAERPEGSVSTLKIQRTQQEDSAVYLCASSPPNWGTGYDLRYFGPGTRLTVT.